The rows below give T cell receptor beta chains drawn from one sample of a study of CD8 T cells in ankylosing spondylitis. TCRdb re-called the 5' RACE reads with MiXCR, one entry per CDR3 protein. The sample records roughly 240,000 distinct CDR3 sequences, 8.2% being singletons. Sample: blood, either unsorted or a sorted T cell fraction (not recorded which). The receptors derive from a female donor with ankylosing spondylitis or in good health (not recorded which). The CDR3 runs from the conserved cysteine through the conserved F or W.

v_gene | CDR3aa
TRBV7-6 | CASSPGAGFTDTQYF
TRBV12-3/TRBV12-4 | CTSSLIREWGSSYNEQFF
TRBV5-1 | CASSLERGLENTEAFF
TRBV7-2 | CASSYATGLSTGELFF
TRBV6-2/TRBV6-3 | CASSERDPVYEQYF
TRBV7-2 | CASSLVTAVQDTQYF
TRBV20-1 | CSAIRDSPYNEQFF
TRBV4-3 | CASSPRTGQHGGNTIYF
TRBV4-3 | CASSSAGSSNEQFF
TRBV20-1 | CSALDSPYYEQYF
TRBV6-2/TRBV6-3 | CASSFYQGLSYAEAFF
TRBV20-1 | CSAPDRGFTDTQYF